This entry lists 14 T cell receptor beta chains sequenced from one sample in a study of blood T cell repertoires in COVID-19. Profiling relied on immunoSEQ multiplex PCR, and the TCRdb table lists in-frame clones only, not all of them. The profile shows some 65,000 clones, around four fifths of them singletons. The material sequenced was peripheral blood. These receptors were taken from a human donor in a cohort sampled during active COVID-19.

In its sample, this clone was seen once. The chain links TRBV7-2 to TRBJ2-1; D is undetermined. V lost 0 bases, J lost 3 bases, and 6 bases lay in between. Germline CDR1 SGHTA, CDR2 FQGNSA. This CDR3 is 14 amino acids long. The CDR3 protein is CASSLARSYNEQFF. CDR3 DNA: TGTGCCAGCAGCTTAGCAAGGAGCTACAATGAGCAGTTCTTC.

The V and J genes are TRBV7-2 and TRBJ2-7; a possible D gene is TRBD2 (7 bases). There are 16 residues in the CDR3. CDR1 and CDR2 from the germline V gene are SGHTA and FQGNSA. The V end was cut by 1 base, the J end by 0 bases, with 13 bases between. The CDR3 loop reads CASSLDFAGASYEQYF. CDR3 bases: TGTGCCAGCAGCTTAGATTTCGCGGGGGCCTCCTACGAGCAGTACTTC.

The rearrangement links TRBV28 to TRBJ1-2; D unresolved. In germline, CDR1 is MDHEN, CDR2 SYDVKM. Trimming cost V 6 bases and J 8 bases, with 19 bases left between them. The CDR3 sequence is 14 residues long. CDR3 residues: CASSPPVSGFGYTF. The CDR3 coding sequence is TGTGCCAGCAGCCCCCCGGTTTCGGGGTTCGGCTACACCTTC.

The rearrangement links TRBV19 to TRBJ1-6; the match to TRBD1 covers 8 bases. Unmatched junction bases numbered 6, after V lost 10 bases and J lost 7 bases. CDR3 length: 13 residues. Germline lookup yields CDR1 LNHDA and CDR2 SQIVND (reference sequence). The CDR3 region has the DNA TGTGCCACCGGGACAGGAGGCAATTCACCCCTCCACTTT. It specifies CATGTGGNSPLHF. Filled out from reference TRBV19 and TRBJ1-6, the complete variable domain reads DGGITQSPKYLFRKEGQNVTLSCEQNLNHDAMYWYRQDPGQGLRLIYYSQIVNDFQKGDIAEGYSVSREKKESFPLTVTSAQKNPTAFYLCATGTGGNSPLHFGNGTRLTVT.

The J gene is TRBJ1-2, the V gene TRBV7-9, with a tentative D call TRBD1 (6 bases). The CDR3 is made up of 14 amino acids. Germline V gene sequence: CDR1 SEHNR, CDR2 FQNEAQ (reference sequence). V was shortened by 7 bases and J by 0 bases, with 12 bases between the two germline ends. For the CDR3, the DNA is TGTGCCAGCAACAGGGACGGATCTAACTATGGCTACACCTTC. As protein: CASNRDGSNYGYTF.

The rearrangement uses TRBV7-2 and TRBJ2-4, with 7 bases aligning to TRBD1. The J segment lost 4 bases and the V segment lost 1 base, leaving 10 bases of the junction unmatched. The CDR3 spans 17 residues. From germline, CDR1 is SGHTA and CDR2 FQGNSA. CDR3 sequence (DNA): TGTGCCAGCAGCTTAGACGGAACAGGGGCGGTTAAAAACATTCAGTACTTC. Protein: CASSLDGTGAVKNIQYF.

J is TRBJ1-1 and V is TRBV9, with 7 bases that match TRBD1. The germline gives CDR1 SGDLS, CDR2 YYNGEE. This CDR3 region has 16 residues. V lost 0 bases to trimming and J lost 1 base; unmatched junction nucleotides: 6. Here the CDR3 DNA reads TGTGCCAGCAGCGTAGGAGGGGGCGAAAAGAACACTGAAGCTTTCTTT. Protein sequence: CASSVGGGEKNTEAFF.

The chain uses TRBV4-3 and TRBJ2-7; TRBD2 might be the D (6 bases). The CDR3 sequence is 15 residues long. With 0 bases removed from V and 6 bases from J, the gap between germline ends came to 15 bases. Germline values: CDR1 LGHNA, CDR2 YSLEER. In DNA, the CDR3 is TGCGCCAGCAGCCAAGATCGGCTAGCGTCGGGCGAGCAGTACTTC. Amino acids: CASSQDRLASGEQYF.

The chain links TRBV29-1 to TRBJ2-7, with 8 bases matching TRBD2. In germline, CDR1 is SQVTM, CDR2 ANQGSEA. This CDR3 region has 14 residues. V lost 7 bases and J lost 2; bases outside the gene matches: 10. CDR3 loop: CSAIPAGATYEQYF. CDR3 sequence (DNA): TGCAGCGCAATTCCAGCGGGAGCAACCTACGAGCAGTACTTC.

The chain joins TRBV27 to TRBJ2-7; a possible D gene is TRBD2 (6 bases). Trimming took off 5 bases at V and 7 bases at J, with 9 bases between the two ends. The CDR3 runs to 11 residues. The germline CDR1 and CDR2 sequences are MNHEY and SMNVEV (reference sequence). CDR3 nucleotides: TGTGCCAGCAGTCGACGGGGGGAGCAGTACTTC. Encoded protein: CASSRRGEQYF.

The chain recombines TRBV12-5 with TRBJ2-7; TRBD1 is a possible D gene (6 bases). Trimming shortened V by 6 bases and J by 2 bases, and 11 bases separated the two germline ends. The CDR3 consists of 13 residues. Germline CDR1 and CDR2: LGHNT and FRNRAP. CDR3 sequence (DNA): TGTGCTAGTGGACCGACAGGAACCTACGAGCAGTACTTC. This sequence encodes CASGPTGTYEQYF.

The gene calls are TRBV15 and TRBJ2-3; perhaps TRBD1 as D (6 bases). The CDR3 is made up of 14 amino acids. The germline V gene encodes CDR1 LNHNV and CDR2 YYDKDF (reference sequence). V was shortened by 4 bases and J by 12 bases, with 20 bases between the two germline ends. CDR3 loop: CATSTGQPDGSQYF. CDR3 sequence (DNA): TGTGCCACCAGCACGGGACAACCGGACGGTAGCCAGTATTTT.

The chain combines TRBV5-1 with TRBJ1-4; TRBD1 aligns across 10 bases. The J segment lost 10 bases and the V segment lost 5 bases, leaving 17 bases of the junction unmatched. Per the germline V gene, CDR1 is SGHRS and CDR2 is YFSETQ. The CDR3 loop spans 17 amino acids. In DNA, the CDR3 is TGCGCCAGCAGTTGGGCTGAGAGGGGACAGGGGAATAGAAAACTGTTTTTT. Amino acids: CASSWAERGQGNRKLFF.

This chain links TRBV4-3 with TRBJ2-7; D is undetermined. Trimming removed 0 bases at V and 0 bases at J, with 9 bases between. Germline V lookup: CDR1 LGHNA, CDR2 YSLEER. The CDR3 contains 15 residues. This chain's CDR3 is CASSQDAANSYEQYF. CDR3 DNA: TGCGCCAGCAGCCAAGATGCGGCCAACTCCTACGAGCAGTACTTC.